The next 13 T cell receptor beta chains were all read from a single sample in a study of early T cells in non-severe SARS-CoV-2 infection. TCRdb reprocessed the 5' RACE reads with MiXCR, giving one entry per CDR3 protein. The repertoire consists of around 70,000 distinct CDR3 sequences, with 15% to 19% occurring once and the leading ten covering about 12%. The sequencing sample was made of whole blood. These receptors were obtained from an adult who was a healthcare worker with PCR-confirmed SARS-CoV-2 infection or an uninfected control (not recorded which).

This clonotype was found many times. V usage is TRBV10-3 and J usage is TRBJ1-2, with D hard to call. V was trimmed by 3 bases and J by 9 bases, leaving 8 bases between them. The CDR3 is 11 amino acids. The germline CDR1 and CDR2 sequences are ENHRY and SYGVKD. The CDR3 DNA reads TGTGCCATCAGTGAAAGTAGTCGCTACACCTTC. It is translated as CAISESSRYTF.

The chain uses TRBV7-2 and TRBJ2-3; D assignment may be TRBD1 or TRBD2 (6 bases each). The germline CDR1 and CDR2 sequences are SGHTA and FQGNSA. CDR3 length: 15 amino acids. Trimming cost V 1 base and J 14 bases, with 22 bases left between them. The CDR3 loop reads CASSLVGGRQVPTYF. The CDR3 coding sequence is TGTGCCAGCAGCTTAGTAGGGGGGAGACAGGTCCCAACGTATTTT.

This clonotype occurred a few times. DNA for the CDR3: TGTGCCAGCAGCTTAGATTCGGCGGGGACCGGGGAGCTGTTTTTT. This translates into CASSLDSAGTGELFF. This rearrangement joins TRBV7-2 to TRBJ2-2; D is perhaps TRBD2 (6 bases). CDR1 is SGHTA, CDR2 FQGNSA, per germline. The V end lost 1 base, the J end lost 5 bases, and 11 bases lay between the germline ends. The CDR3 has 15 residues.

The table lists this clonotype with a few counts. As DNA, the CDR3 is TGTGCCAGCAGTTTAGGGATGGACCCAGAGACCCAGTACTTC. Encoded protein: CASSLGMDPETQYF. V usage is TRBV27 and J usage is TRBJ2-5; unclear D gene. V lost 2 bases and J 4 bases, leaving 11 bases between the germline ends. The CDR3 extends over 14 amino acids. Germline values: CDR1 MNHEY, CDR2 SMNVEV (reference sequence).

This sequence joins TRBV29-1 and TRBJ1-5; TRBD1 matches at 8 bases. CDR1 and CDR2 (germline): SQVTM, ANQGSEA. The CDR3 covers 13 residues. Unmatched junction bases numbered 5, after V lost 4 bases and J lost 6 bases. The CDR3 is CSVARGQGQPQHF. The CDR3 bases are TGCAGCGTTGCCAGGGGGCAGGGTCAGCCCCAGCATTTT.

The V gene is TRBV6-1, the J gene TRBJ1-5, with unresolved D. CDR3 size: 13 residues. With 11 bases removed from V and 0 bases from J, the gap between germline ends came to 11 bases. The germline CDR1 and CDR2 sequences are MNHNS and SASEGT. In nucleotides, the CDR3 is TGTGCCGAGGGCTCCAATAGCAATCAGCCCCAGCATTTT. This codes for CAEGSNSNQPQHF.

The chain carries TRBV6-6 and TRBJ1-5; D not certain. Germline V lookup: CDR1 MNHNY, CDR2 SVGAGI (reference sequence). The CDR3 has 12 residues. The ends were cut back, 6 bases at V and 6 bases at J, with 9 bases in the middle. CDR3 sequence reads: CASRWGTQPQHF. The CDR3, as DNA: TGTGCCAGCAGGTGGGGTACTCAGCCCCAGCATTTT.

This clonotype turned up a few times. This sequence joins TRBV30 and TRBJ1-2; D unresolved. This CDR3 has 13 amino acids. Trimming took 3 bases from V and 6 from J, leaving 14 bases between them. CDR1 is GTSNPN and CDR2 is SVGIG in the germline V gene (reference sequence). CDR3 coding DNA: TGTGCCTGGAGCCCTCCGGTGTTTAATGGCTACACCTTC. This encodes CAWSPPVFNGYTF.

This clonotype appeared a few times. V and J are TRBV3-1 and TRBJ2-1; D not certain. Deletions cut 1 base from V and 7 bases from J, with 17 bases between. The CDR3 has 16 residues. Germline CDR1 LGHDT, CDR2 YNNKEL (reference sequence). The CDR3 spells CASSQVLGAVGNEQFF. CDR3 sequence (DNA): TGTGCCAGCAGCCAAGTTTTAGGTGCTGTAGGGAATGAGCAGTTCTTC.

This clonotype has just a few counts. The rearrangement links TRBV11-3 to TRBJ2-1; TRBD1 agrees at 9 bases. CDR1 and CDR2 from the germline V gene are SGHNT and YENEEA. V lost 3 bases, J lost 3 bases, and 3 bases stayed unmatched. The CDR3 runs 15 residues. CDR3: CASSLPGQGYNEQFF. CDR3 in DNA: TGTGCCAGCAGCTTGCCGGGACAGGGCTACAATGAGCAGTTCTTC.

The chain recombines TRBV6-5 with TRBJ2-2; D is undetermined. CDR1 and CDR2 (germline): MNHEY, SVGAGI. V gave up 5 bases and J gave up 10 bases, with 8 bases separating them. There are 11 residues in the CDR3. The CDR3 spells CASSQLLELFF. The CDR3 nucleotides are TGTGCCAGCAGTCAACTTTTGGAGCTGTTTTTT.

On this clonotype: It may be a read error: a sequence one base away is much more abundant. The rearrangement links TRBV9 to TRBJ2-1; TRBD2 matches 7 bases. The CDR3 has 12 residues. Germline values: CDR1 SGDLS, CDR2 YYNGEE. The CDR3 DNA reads TGTACCAGCAGCGCTACTAGCGCAGAGCAGTTCTTC. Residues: CTSSATSAEQFF.

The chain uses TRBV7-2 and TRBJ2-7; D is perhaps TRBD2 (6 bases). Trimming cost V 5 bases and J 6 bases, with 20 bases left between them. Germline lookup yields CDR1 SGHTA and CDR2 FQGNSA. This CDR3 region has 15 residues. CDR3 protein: CASSLGGKRAVEQYF. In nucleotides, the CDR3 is TGTGCCAGCAGCCTTGGAGGAAAGCGGGCTGTCGAGCAGTACTTC.